These T cell receptor beta chains were read from a single sample in a study of T-cell reconstitution after alpha-beta-depleted transplantation in children. From the PCR reads, TCRdb called clonotypes with MiXCR, one entry per CDR3 protein. The table shows more than 550,000 distinct CDR3 sequences, with under 12% occurring only once. Sequencing was performed on PBMCs from the stem cell graft donor, taken from the stem cell graft. The origin of the receptors is a human donor who donated a stem cell graft to a child with acute myeloid leukemia. Each CDR3 is given with its conserved first and last residue. Each record gives: D gene, V gene, J gene, clone size, CDR3 DNA, CDR3 protein. The D gene is left open where the match is weak. Clone size appears in some rows only: once, few, many, or a class for an expanded clone.

d_gene: TRBD2
v_gene: TRBV20-1
j_gene: TRBJ2-5
abundance: many
CDR3nt: TGCAGTGCCCAAGTAGGCGGGACTAAAGAGACCCAGTACTTC
CDR3aa: CSAQVGGTKETQYF

d_gene: TRBD2
v_gene: TRBV20-1
j_gene: TRBJ2-7
abundance: many
CDR3nt: TGCAGTGCTAGAGAATGGGGGGGAGGGACCTACGAGCAGTACTTC
CDR3aa: CSAREWGGGTYEQYF

d_gene: NA
v_gene: TRBV9
j_gene: TRBJ2-7
abundance: many
CDR3nt: TGTGCCAGCAGCGAGAGTTTTAACCCGAGCTCCTACGAGCAGTACTTC
CDR3aa: CASSESFNPSSYEQYF

d_gene: NA
v_gene: TRBV28
j_gene: TRBJ1-2
abundance: NA
CDR3nt: TGTGCCACCTCCCCCGGGACGGCAACAGTGAATGGCTACACCTTC
CDR3aa: CATSPGTATVNGYTF

d_gene: TRBD2
v_gene: TRBV6-5
j_gene: TRBJ2-1
abundance: few
CDR3nt: TGTGCCAGCAGTTACTCCCGGGACTATACTTACAATGAGCAGTTCTTC
CDR3aa: CASSYSRDYTYNEQFF

d_gene: NA
v_gene: TRBV20-1
j_gene: TRBJ1-3
abundance: few
CDR3nt: TGCAGTGCTAGTCAGTTCGATGCAGGACCGGGCGGAAACACCATATATTTT
CDR3aa: CSASQFDAGPGGNTIYF

d_gene: TRBD1
v_gene: TRBV14
j_gene: TRBJ2-1
abundance: NA
CDR3nt: TGTGCCAGAGACAGGACAGGGTGTCCCTACAATGAGCAGTTCTTC
CDR3aa: CARDRTGCPYNEQFF

d_gene: NA
v_gene: TRBV9
j_gene: TRBJ2-5
abundance: few
CDR3nt: TGTGCCAGCAGCGAATCTAGGGGTCAAGAGACCCAGTACTTC
CDR3aa: CASSESRGQETQYF

d_gene: NA
v_gene: TRBV6-2/TRBV6-3
j_gene: TRBJ2-7
abundance: NA
CDR3nt: TGTGCCAGCGGACGAAATGTAGCAGGAGGGCCGGTCGAGCAGTACTTC
CDR3aa: CASGRNVAGGPVEQYF

d_gene: NA
v_gene: TRBV5-1
j_gene: TRBJ2-7
abundance: many
CDR3nt: TGCGCCAGCAGCACGGGGGCAGACCTACAGGAGCAGTACTTC
CDR3aa: CASSTGADLQEQYF

d_gene: NA
v_gene: TRBV7-2
j_gene: TRBJ1-2
abundance: NA
CDR3nt: TGTGCCAGCAGCTTCCAGTCCCCCGTGACCTATGGCTACACCTTC
CDR3aa: CASSFQSPVTYGYTF

d_gene: NA
v_gene: TRBV20-1
j_gene: TRBJ2-5
abundance: NA
CDR3nt: TGCAGTCTTATAGGGGCCAAAGAGACCCAGTACTTC
CDR3aa: CSLIGAKETQYF

d_gene: TRBD1
v_gene: TRBV29-1
j_gene: TRBJ2-3
abundance: few
CDR3nt: TGCAGCGACCAGAAAAGGACAGGGTTTTCAGATACGCAGTATTTT
CDR3aa: CSDQKRTGFSDTQYF

d_gene: TRBD2
v_gene: TRBV7-7
j_gene: TRBJ2-2
abundance: NA
CDR3nt: TGTGCTAGCAGCTTAGCGACTAGCGGGAGGCGCGGCGGGGAGCTGTTTTTT
CDR3aa: CASSLATSGRRGGELFF

d_gene: NA
v_gene: TRBV7-8
j_gene: TRBJ2-2
abundance: NA
CDR3nt: TGTGCCAGCAGCTTAATGTCTAACCTCCTAACCGGGGAGCTGTTTTTT
CDR3aa: CASSLMSNLLTGELFF

d_gene: NA
v_gene: TRBV11-2
j_gene: TRBJ1-2
abundance: few
CDR3nt: TGTGCCAGCAGCTTGGGCAGTCCTACGAACTATGGCTACACCTTC
CDR3aa: CASSLGSPTNYGYTF

d_gene: TRBD2
v_gene: TRBV6-5
j_gene: TRBJ2-1
abundance: many
CDR3nt: TGTGCCAGCAGTTACGCGGGACTAGCGGTTCCCTACAATGAGCAGTTCTTC
CDR3aa: CASSYAGLAVPYNEQFF

d_gene: NA
v_gene: TRBV4-3
j_gene: TRBJ2-3
abundance: many
CDR3nt: TGCGCCAGCAGCCAAGATAGGGCTACCACAGATACGCAGTATTTT
CDR3aa: CASSQDRATTDTQYF

d_gene: TRBD1
v_gene: TRBV20-1
j_gene: TRBJ2-7
abundance: NA
CDR3nt: TGCAGTGCTCCTTTTGGACAGGGCCTCTACGAGCAGTACTTC
CDR3aa: CSAPFGQGLYEQYF

d_gene: NA
v_gene: TRBV28
j_gene: TRBJ2-6
abundance: NA
CDR3nt: TGTGCCAGCAGTTTAGGGCAGGGGCTCGGCGGGGCCAACGTCCTGACTTTC
CDR3aa: CASSLGQGLGGANVLTF

d_gene: NA
v_gene: TRBV7-9
j_gene: TRBJ2-7
abundance: NA
CDR3nt: TGTGCCAGCACCAAGAGGGACCACCCCTACGAGCAGTACTTC
CDR3aa: CASTKRDHPYEQYF

d_gene: NA
v_gene: TRBV7-9
j_gene: TRBJ2-5
abundance: NA
CDR3nt: TGTGCCAGCAGCCCGCTGACCAGACAAGAGACCCAGTACTTC
CDR3aa: CASSPLTRQETQYF

d_gene: NA
v_gene: TRBV20-1
j_gene: TRBJ2-2
abundance: NA
CDR3nt: TGCAGTGCTAGAGAGCTCCCGACAAGGACCGGGGAGCTGTTTTTT
CDR3aa: CSARELPTRTGELFF

d_gene: NA
v_gene: TRBV4-1
j_gene: TRBJ1-6
abundance: few
CDR3nt: TGCGCCAGCAGCCCCCGGACCGTGGGGGATTCACCCCTCCACTTT
CDR3aa: CASSPRTVGDSPLHF

d_gene: NA
v_gene: TRBV24-1
j_gene: TRBJ2-1
abundance: NA
CDR3nt: TGTGCCACACGGGCTGGAGGCAACAATGAGCAGTTCTTC
CDR3aa: CATRAGGNNEQFF

d_gene: TRBD2
v_gene: TRBV30
j_gene: TRBJ2-2
abundance: NA
CDR3nt: TGTGCCTGGACCCCGTTGCTAGCGGGTGGGTCGAACACCGGGGAGCTGTTTTTT
CDR3aa: CAWTPLLAGGSNTGELFF

d_gene: NA
v_gene: TRBV4-1
j_gene: TRBJ2-1
abundance: many
CDR3nt: TGCGCCAGCAGCCAAGACCAGGGCCCCTACAATGAGCAGTTCTTC
CDR3aa: CASSQDQGPYNEQFF

d_gene: NA
v_gene: TRBV20-1
j_gene: TRBJ1-3
abundance: NA
CDR3nt: TGCAGTGCGGACCAGGATAACTCTGGAAACACCATATATTTT
CDR3aa: CSADQDNSGNTIYF

d_gene: NA
v_gene: TRBV6-6
j_gene: TRBJ1-2
abundance: many
CDR3nt: TGTGCCAGCAGTTACGAAGAGGCTGGCTACACCTTC
CDR3aa: CASSYEEAGYTF

d_gene: NA
v_gene: TRBV12-3/TRBV12-4
j_gene: TRBJ2-3
abundance: few
CDR3nt: TGTGCCAGCAGTCCCGAACTAGAAAGGGGGGCAGATACGCAGTATTTT
CDR3aa: CASSPELERGADTQYF

d_gene: NA
v_gene: TRBV12-3/TRBV12-4
j_gene: TRBJ2-7
abundance: NA
CDR3nt: TGTGCCAGCAGGCGGACGGGCCTGGGGGACGAGCAGTACTTC
CDR3aa: CASRRTGLGDEQYF

d_gene: TRBD2
v_gene: TRBV5-1
j_gene: TRBJ2-1
abundance: NA
CDR3nt: TGCGCCAGCGCGCGGACTAGATACAATGAGCAGTTCTTC
CDR3aa: CASARTRYNEQFF

d_gene: TRBD2
v_gene: TRBV30
j_gene: TRBJ2-1
abundance: NA
CDR3nt: TGTGCCTGGAGTAGGGGAAGCGGGGGCTACAATGAGCAGTTCTTC
CDR3aa: CAWSRGSGGYNEQFF

d_gene: NA
v_gene: TRBV15
j_gene: TRBJ1-1
abundance: NA
CDR3nt: TGTGCCACCAGCAGAGCAACGGGAACCGGGAACACTGAAGCTTTCTTT
CDR3aa: CATSRATGTGNTEAFF

d_gene: TRBD2
v_gene: TRBV27
j_gene: TRBJ2-7
abundance: NA
CDR3nt: TGTGCCAGCAGTCCACCCGGGCTAGCGGGAATCTCCTACGAGCAGTACTTC
CDR3aa: CASSPPGLAGISYEQYF

d_gene: NA
v_gene: TRBV20-1
j_gene: TRBJ2-7
abundance: NA
CDR3nt: TGCAGTGCTAGAGTGCACGGTCAGACAGATTACTACGAGCAGTACTTC
CDR3aa: CSARVHGQTDYYEQYF

d_gene: TRBD1
v_gene: TRBV7-2
j_gene: TRBJ1-2
abundance: NA
CDR3nt: TGTGCCAGCAGCCACACGATTAGCCGGACAGGATCCTATGGCTACACCTTC
CDR3aa: CASSHTISRTGSYGYTF

d_gene: NA
v_gene: TRBV29-1
j_gene: TRBJ1-4
abundance: few
CDR3nt: TGCAGCGTTGAGGTGGCTAATGAAAAACTGTTTTTT
CDR3aa: CSVEVANEKLFF

d_gene: NA
v_gene: TRBV4-2
j_gene: TRBJ2-6
abundance: few
CDR3nt: TGTGCCAGCAGCCAAGATAGTAGGGGAGCCGGGGCCAACGTCCTGACTTTC
CDR3aa: CASSQDSRGAGANVLTF

d_gene: NA
v_gene: TRBV6-2/TRBV6-3
j_gene: TRBJ1-5
abundance: NA
CDR3nt: TGTGCCAGCAGTTACTCCACAGGCTATCAGCCCCAGCATTTT
CDR3aa: CASSYSTGYQPQHF

d_gene: NA
v_gene: TRBV12-3/TRBV12-4
j_gene: TRBJ1-5
abundance: once
CDR3nt: TGTGCCAGCAGTTTAAGTGGGGCCAAGCCCCAGCATTTT
CDR3aa: CASSLSGAKPQHF

d_gene: TRBD1
v_gene: TRBV6-5
j_gene: TRBJ2-5
abundance: many
CDR3nt: TGTGCCAGCAGTTACCGACAGGGGGCTGAGACCCAGTACTTC
CDR3aa: CASSYRQGAETQYF

d_gene: NA
v_gene: TRBV7-8
j_gene: TRBJ1-5
abundance: few
CDR3nt: TGTGCCAGCAACCTAGGGGGGGAAGAGAATCAGCCCCAGCATTTT
CDR3aa: CASNLGGEENQPQHF

d_gene: TRBD1
v_gene: TRBV5-6
j_gene: TRBJ2-7
abundance: few
CDR3nt: TGTGCCAGCAGCTTCCAGGGGGCGGTGGCCTACGAGCAGTACTTC
CDR3aa: CASSFQGAVAYEQYF

d_gene: TRBD2
v_gene: TRBV9
j_gene: TRBJ2-1
abundance: few
CDR3nt: TGTGCCAGCAGCGCAAAGACTAGCGGGGAGCACAATGAGCAGTTCTTC
CDR3aa: CASSAKTSGEHNEQFF

d_gene: NA
v_gene: TRBV12-3/TRBV12-4
j_gene: TRBJ2-6
abundance: few
CDR3nt: TGTGCCAGCCACGGTGGGGCCAACGTCCTGACTTTC
CDR3aa: CASHGGANVLTF

d_gene: NA
v_gene: TRBV28
j_gene: TRBJ2-7
abundance: many
CDR3nt: TGTGCCAGCAGTTTATCGGGAGTAAGCGAGCAGTACTTC
CDR3aa: CASSLSGVSEQYF

d_gene: NA
v_gene: TRBV6-1
j_gene: TRBJ2-3
abundance: many
CDR3nt: TGTGCCAGCAGTAAAAGTATGGGGGACCCCGATAGCACAGATACGCAGTATTTT
CDR3aa: CASSKSMGDPDSTDTQYF

d_gene: TRBD1
v_gene: TRBV3-1
j_gene: TRBJ2-7
abundance: many
CDR3nt: TGTGCCAGCAGCTACGGACGGGACAGGGCCTACGAGCAGTACTTC
CDR3aa: CASSYGRDRAYEQYF

d_gene: NA
v_gene: TRBV7-2
j_gene: TRBJ2-5
abundance: NA
CDR3nt: TGTGCCAGCAGCTTAGGGAACAGGGAAGAGACCCAGTACTTC
CDR3aa: CASSLGNREETQYF

d_gene: NA
v_gene: TRBV7-6
j_gene: TRBJ1-1
abundance: many
CDR3nt: TGTGCCAGCAGCTTAGCGCGGGGGGTGGGGACTGAAGCTTTCTTT
CDR3aa: CASSLARGVGTEAFF

d_gene: TRBD2
v_gene: TRBV20-1
j_gene: TRBJ2-3
abundance: NA
CDR3nt: TGCAGTGCTGGACGCGGGAGGGCCGAAGATACGCAGTATTTT
CDR3aa: CSAGRGRAEDTQYF

d_gene: NA
v_gene: TRBV12-3/TRBV12-4
j_gene: TRBJ1-3
abundance: many
CDR3nt: TGTGCCAGCAGCTTTAACCTTGGAAACACCATATATTTT
CDR3aa: CASSFNLGNTIYF

d_gene: NA
v_gene: TRBV7-2
j_gene: TRBJ2-5
abundance: few
CDR3nt: TGTGCCAGCAGCCAAGAGGGGCGCAAACTGGGGACCCAGTACTTC
CDR3aa: CASSQEGRKLGTQYF